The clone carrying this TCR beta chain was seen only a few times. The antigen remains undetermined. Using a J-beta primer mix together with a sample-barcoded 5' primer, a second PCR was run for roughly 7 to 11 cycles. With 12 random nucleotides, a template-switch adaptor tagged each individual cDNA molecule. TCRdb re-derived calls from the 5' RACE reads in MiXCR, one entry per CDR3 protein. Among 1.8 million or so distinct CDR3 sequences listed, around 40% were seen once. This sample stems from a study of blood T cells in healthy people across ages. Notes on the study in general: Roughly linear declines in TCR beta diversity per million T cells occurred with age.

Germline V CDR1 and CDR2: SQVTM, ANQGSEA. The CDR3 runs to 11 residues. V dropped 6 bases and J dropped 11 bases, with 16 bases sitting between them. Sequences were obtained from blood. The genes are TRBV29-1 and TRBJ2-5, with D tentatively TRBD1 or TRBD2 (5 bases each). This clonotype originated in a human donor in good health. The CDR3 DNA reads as TGCAGCGTCTCTGGCCTTGAGGGGCAGTACTTC. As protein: CSVSGLEGQYF.